This T cell receptor beta chain was found in a study of neoadjuvant anti-PD-1 for oral cavity cancer (dated by TCRdb to the early 2020s). A note on the overall study: Patients mostly received three to four biweekly doses of nivolumab at 3 mg/kg before curative-intent surgical resection. For patients who did not progress, a fourth nivolumab dose was given around day 43, followed by definitive surgical resection on days 50-56. Patients with complete response, partial response or stable disease by RECIST 1.1 were defined as responders, whereas patients with progression were defined as non-responders. The parent correlative cohort included around twelve patients, with an approximately 34% response rate.

For deep sequencing, PBMC libraries mostly used about 490 ng of input genomic DNA, with six replicates for each sample. The immunoSEQ hsTCRbeta kit was used to prepare TCRbeta libraries, following the manufacturer's instructions. Sequencing of the completed libraries took place using an Illumina NovaSeq 6000 S4 flow cell after they had been pooled to around 3.3 nM. In the authors' own workflow: The immunoSEQ Analyzer was used for raw data preprocessing and quality control. The analysis was restricted to productive rearrangements, with each unique CDR3 amino acid sequence defining a clonotype. Using the R package tcR, the researchers computed the Gini-Simpson index as their estimate of repertoire clonality. Student's t test was used to compare Gini indices, and Pearson correlation was used to assess associations with tumor size change. What TCRdb holds here is the immuneACCESS table cut down to in-frame rearrangements. Part of the clones is not present; checked against another copy, under half of the missing clones reflect an unresolved V gene, and the others are unexplained. The DNA gave D and trimming, while V, J and clone size come from that table. In all, the sample holds some 15,000 clones, and 55% to 75% of those were seen once. Of the sample, under 3.5% falls within the top ten clones.

Results the study describes overall, beyond this receptor: Only a few patients per response group were included in the TCR analyses, and larger cohorts for validation were called for by the authors. After neoadjuvant nivolumab, T cell clonality (Gini index) in PBMCs was significantly higher in non-responders than in responders. A higher pretreatment blood Treg/Th17 ratio correlated with both higher pretreatment blood TCRbeta clonality and lower post-treatment tumor TCRbeta clonality.

The label giving this sample's time point can be read as: before neoadjuvant nivolumab. Patients were newly diagnosed with stage II-IVA oral cavity squamous cell carcinoma and had received no prior systemic or radiation treatment. The cohort was composed of patients with HPV-negative, locally advanced oral cavity squamous cell carcinoma. No culture maintenance or expansion was done, as the peripheral blood mononuclear cells went straight to analysis. Samples were obtained from a longitudinal correlative study of a single-arm phase II trial of neoadjuvant nivolumab in oral cavity squamous cell carcinoma. Subject-matched pre- and post-treatment PBMCs and tumors from three responders and three non-responders were subjected to genomic DNA-based TCRbeta sequencing. Peripheral blood mononuclear cells were collected before nivolumab treatment and again after treatment, at the time of surgery. Genomic DNA was isolated from PBMCs using the Maxwell RSC DNA from Cells kit.

The CDR3 numbers 15 residues from cysteine through phenylalanine. Only the CDR3 region is kept as DNA, spanning 45 bases read in frame from base 1. V ends up 4 bases short and J 2 bases short, with an unmatched junction base count of 4. From a lookup of the germline V gene, CDR1 and CDR2 are SGHRS and YFSETQ. As to this clone: It lacks a known antigen. Base-call qualities are not available, and no considerably larger clone is one nucleotide away.

This clonotype was obtained from a person between 35 and 79 years old with oral cavity squamous cell carcinoma. This specimen was PBMCs, taken before nivolumab (anti-PD-1) treatment. The V gene is TRBV5-1 and the J gene is TRBJ2-7; 12 nucleotides in the junction match TRBD1. The nucleotides read TGCGCCAGCAGCCTGGGACAGGGGGCTACCTACGAGCAGTACTTC. Protein translation: CASSLGQGATYEQYF.